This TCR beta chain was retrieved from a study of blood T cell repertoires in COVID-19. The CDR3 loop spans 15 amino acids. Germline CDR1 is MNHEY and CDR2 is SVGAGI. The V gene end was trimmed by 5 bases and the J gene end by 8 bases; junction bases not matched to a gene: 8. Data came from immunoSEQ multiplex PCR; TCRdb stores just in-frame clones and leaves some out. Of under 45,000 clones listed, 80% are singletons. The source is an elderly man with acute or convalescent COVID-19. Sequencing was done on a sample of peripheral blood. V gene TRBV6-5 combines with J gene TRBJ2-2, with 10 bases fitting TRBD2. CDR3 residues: CASSLLAGDVGELFF. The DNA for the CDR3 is TGTGCCAGCAGTCTTCTAGCGGGAGACGTTGGGGAGCTGTTTTTT.